One and the same sample provided the 29 T cell receptor beta chains below, sequenced in a study of blood T cells in healthy people across ages. A sample-barcoded 5' primer and a J-beta primer mix were used in a second PCR of about 7 to 12 cycles. TCRdb recomputed calls from the 5' RACE reads with MiXCR, one row per CDR3 protein. The sample holds 780,000 or so distinct CDR3 sequences, around 25% seen once. The sample was also linked to a second study, of T cells of mothers and their children.

Sequences were obtained from blood. These TCRs come from a boy aged 10-17 years in good health.

The chain couples TRBV7-6 to TRBJ2-7; D not resolved. The CDR3 consists of 13 residues. Trimming took off 3 bases at V and 6 bases at J, with 12 bases between the two ends. Germline assignment: CDR1 SGHVS and CDR2 FNYEAQ. The CDR3 DNA reads TGTGCCAGCAGCTTGAGCACCTTAGGCGAGCAGTACTTC. It translates to CASSLSTLGEQYF.

The V gene is TRBV27, the J gene TRBJ1-5, with D possibly matching TRBD1 (6 bases). Trimming shortened V by 4 bases and J by 7 bases, and 14 bases separated the two germline ends. There are 14 residues in the CDR3. Per germline, CDR1 MNHEY and CDR2 SMNVEV (reference sequence). The CDR3 protein is CASSSSGQKQPQHF. DNA for the CDR3: TGTGCCAGCAGTTCGTCGGGACAAAAGCAGCCCCAGCATTTT.

The chain joins TRBV7-9 to TRBJ2-5; either TRBD1 or TRBD2 may fit D (5 bases each). Germline V CDR1 and CDR2: SEHNR, FQNEAQ (reference sequence). The V gene lost 6 bases and the J gene lost 4 bases, with 18 bases spanning the gap. The CDR3 is made up of 15 amino acids. This CDR3 is CASRTGRGAPETQYF. The CDR3 DNA reads as TGTGCCAGCAGAACGGGAAGAGGGGCTCCAGAGACCCAGTACTTC.

The table lists this clonotype with a few counts. This rearrangement joins TRBV5-1 to TRBJ2-1; D is undetermined. Germline CDR1 is SGHRS and CDR2 is YFSETQ. Trimming left V 4 bases short and J 4 bases short, with 18 bases between. The CDR3 loop spans 16 amino acids. The CDR3 loop reads CASSNEYIMTYNEQFF. CDR3 nucleotide sequence: TGCGCCAGCAGCAACGAATATATTATGACATACAATGAGCAGTTCTTC. The full variable domain, with the rest looked up from reference TRBV5-1 and TRBJ2-1, is KAGVTQTPRYLIKTRGQQVTLSCSPISGHRSVSWYQQTPGQGLQFLFEYFSETQRNKGNFPGRFSGRQFSNSRSEMNVSTLELGDSALYLCASSNEYIMTYNEQFFGPGTRLTVL.

This chain uses TRBV29-1 with TRBJ2-5; 9 positions match TRBD1. The CDR3 is 15 residues long. J lost 4 bases, V lost 8 bases, and 14 bases had no gene match. The germline CDR1 and CDR2 sequences are SQVTM and ANQGSEA. Here the CDR3 DNA reads TGCAGCCTACTCTCCGGGACAGGGAGGCGAGAGACCCAGTACTTC. Protein sequence: CSLLSGTGRRETQYF.

V and J are TRBV28 and TRBJ2-5; TRBD1 aligns across 7 bases. Looked up from germline, CDR1 is MDHEN and CDR2 is SYDVKM. The V gene end was trimmed by 7 bases and the J gene end by 3 bases; junction bases not matched to a gene: 11. The CDR3 totals 15 residues. The CDR3 reads CASTWTGSKKETQYF. In DNA, the CDR3 is TGTGCCAGCACCTGGACAGGCTCAAAGAAAGAGACCCAGTACTTC.

This chain joins TRBV3-1 and TRBJ1-2; D gene ambiguous. V dropped 3 bases and J dropped 9 bases, with 14 bases sitting between them. The CDR3 is made up of 13 amino acids. Per germline, CDR1 LGHDT and CDR2 YNNKEL (reference sequence). The CDR3 reads CASSQAWTVRYTF. In DNA form, the CDR3 reads TGTGCCAGCAGCCAGGCTTGGACCGTACGCTACACCTTC.

The chain has TRBV7-9 and TRBJ1-2; D not certain. CDR1 SEHNR and CDR2 FQNEAQ come from the germline V gene (reference sequence). With 1 base removed from V and 7 bases from J, the gap between germline ends came to 16 bases. The CDR3 totals 15 residues. CDR3 loop: CASSLVLTPPGGYTF. As DNA, the CDR3 is TGTGCCAGCAGCTTAGTTCTGACACCTCCGGGTGGCTACACCTTC.

The chain employs TRBV6-1 and TRBJ1-1; D is unclear. Trimming cost V 10 bases and J 3 bases, with 9 bases left between them. Germline CDR1 and CDR2: MNHNS and SASEGT. The CDR3 sequence is 11 residues long. The CDR3 loop is CATRRDTEAFF. The CDR3 nucleotides read TGTGCCACCAGGAGGGACACTGAAGCTTTCTTT.

V and J are TRBV20-1 and TRBJ2-7, with D unresolved. The end of the DNA is better explained by TRBJ2-5, so the J call may be wrong. Germline values: CDR1 DFQATT, CDR2 SNEGSKA (reference sequence). The CDR3 has 10 residues. The CDR3 here is CSANFQTQYF. CDR3 bases: TGCAGTGCGAACTTCCAGACCCAGTACTTC.

This clonotype was seen only a few times. This chain links TRBV11-2 with TRBJ2-1, with D unclear. This CDR3 spans 13 amino acids. Trimming cost V 1 base and J 6 bases, with 7 bases left between them. The V gene's germline CDR1 is SGHAT and CDR2 FQNNGV. The CDR3, as DNA: TGTGCCAGCAGCTTAGGGCATCGCAATGAGCAGTTCTTC. The encoded protein is CASSLGHRNEQFF.

This chain links TRBV9 with TRBJ2-1; maybe TRBD2 (6 bases). CDR1 SGDLS and CDR2 YYNGEE come from the germline V gene. V lost 4 bases and J 5 bases, leaving 16 bases between the germline ends. CDR3 length equals 15 residues. The CDR3 reads CASSLETSGDNEQFF. For the CDR3, the DNA is TGTGCCAGCAGCCTCGAGACTAGTGGGGACAATGAGCAGTTCTTC. The variable domain in full, with the rest retrieved from reference TRBV9 and TRBJ2-1, is DSGVTQTPKHLITATGQRVTLRCSPRSGDLSVYWYQQSLDQGLQFLIQYYNGEERAKGNILERFSAQQFPDLHSELNLSSLELGDSALYFCASSLETSGDNEQFFGPGTRLTVL.

This clonotype was observed a few times. V is TRBV7-9 and J is TRBJ2-5; no reliable D call. The assigned J gene may be wrong: the sequence end matches TRBJ2-1 better. The CDR3 sequence is 15 residues long. Germline CDR1 SEHNR, CDR2 FQNEAQ (reference sequence). The CDR3 here is CASSGGVAAYNEQFF. The CDR3 coding sequence is TGTGCCAGCAGCGGCGGAGTCGCCGCCTACAATGAGCAGTTCTTC.

CDR3 residues: CASSMRRTGGAYEQYF. For the CDR3, the DNA is TGTGCCAGCAGCATGAGACGGACAGGAGGCGCCTACGAGCAGTACTTC. The V call is TRBV7-9, the J call TRBJ2-7, with 7 bases fitting TRBD1. This CDR3 is built from 16 residues. The ends lost 5 bases at V and 2 bases at J; junction bases unmatched: 12. Germline V CDR1 and CDR2: SEHNR, FQNEAQ (reference sequence).

This clonotype was counted a few times. The chain has TRBV12-3 or TRBV12-4 and TRBJ2-1; 9 bases align to TRBD2. The CDR3 contains 16 residues. J lost 4 bases, V lost 5 bases, and 9 bases had no gene match. The CDR3 region has the DNA TGTGCCAGCAGTCCGGAGCGGGGGGTAACATACAATGAGCAGTTCTTC. It yields the protein CASSPERGVTYNEQFF.

This clonotype occurred a few times. CDR3 bases: TGTGCCAGCAGCTTACTTCGTGGCGCCGGGAAACTGTTTTTT. It yields the protein CASSLLRGAGKLFF. V and J are TRBV7-9 and TRBJ1-4, with D unresolved. CDR3 length: 14 amino acids. Germline V lookup: CDR1 SEHNR, CDR2 FQNEAQ (reference sequence). Trimming pared 2 bases from V and 11 bases from J, leaving 15 bases between. Variable domain in full (rest from reference TRBV7-9 and TRBJ1-4): DTGVSQNPRHKITKRGQNVTFRCDPISEHNRLYWYRQTLGQGPEFLTYFQNEAQLEKSRLLSDRFSAERPKGSFSTLEIQRTEQGDSAMYLCASSLLRGAGKLFFGSGTQLSVL.

J is TRBJ2-6 and V is TRBV27, with D perhaps TRBD1 (5 bases). Trimming removed 5 bases from V and 1 base from J, with 18 bases in between. The V gene's germline CDR1 is MNHEY and CDR2 SMNVEV (reference sequence). The CDR3 sequence is 18 residues long. The CDR3 reads CASSELQERRSGANVLTF. CDR3 DNA: TGTGCCAGCAGTGAACTACAGGAGAGACGATCTGGGGCCAACGTCCTGACTTTC.

The chain recombines TRBV6-6 with TRBJ2-5; D assignment may be TRBD1 or TRBD2 (5 bases each). This CDR3 region has 14 residues. Germline assignment: CDR1 MNHNY and CDR2 SVGAGI (reference sequence). Trimming stripped 6 bases from V and 2 bases from J, with 13 bases between. Here the CDR3 DNA reads TGTGCCAGCAGAAAAGGGACGTATCAAGAGACCCAGTACTTC. It specifies CASRKGTYQETQYF.

The genes are TRBV20-1 and TRBJ2-6; D gene uncertain. Germline V gene lookup returns CDR1 DFQATT and CDR2 SNEGSKA (reference sequence). V lost 3 bases to trimming and J lost 3 bases, with 9 bases between them. The CDR3 is made up of 14 amino acids. The CDR3 DNA follows: TGCAGTGCTAGTCCGGGTAGTGGGGCCAACGTCCTGACTTTC. Translating gives CSASPGSGANVLTF.

The genes are TRBV29-1 and TRBJ2-5; possible D gene TRBD2, 5 bases. The CDR3 has 13 residues. The V end lost 4 bases, the J end lost 6 bases, and 15 bases lay between the germline ends. In germline, CDR1 is SQVTM, CDR2 ANQGSEA. The DNA for the CDR3 is TGCAGCGTTGTTGGTTCGGGGAGAAAGACCCAGTACTTC. Its translation: CSVVGSGRKTQYF.

This chain links TRBV3-1 with TRBJ2-3; D is unresolved. The CDR3 totals 14 residues. Germline V gene lookup returns CDR1 LGHDT and CDR2 YNNKEL (reference sequence). V was cut by 3 bases and J by 6 bases, with 13 bases left in between. This CDR3 is CASSHGLGSDTQYF. The CDR3 region has the DNA TGTGCCAGCAGCCACGGCCTGGGGTCGGATACGCAGTATTTT.

Only a few counts were recorded for this clonotype. The chain has TRBV12-3 or TRBV12-4 and TRBJ2-1, with D tentatively TRBD2 (5 bases). Trimming pared 6 bases from V and 2 bases from J, leaving 11 bases between. The CDR3 covers 14 residues. The CDR3 reads CASRPGGPYNEQFF. The CDR3 DNA follows: TGTGCCAGCAGACCCGGAGGCCCCTACAATGAGCAGTTCTTC.

The CDR3 protein is CASSQGVDRDTEAFF. Written as DNA, the CDR3 is TGTGCCAGCAGCCAGGGGGTTGACAGGGACACTGAAGCTTTCTTT. J is TRBJ1-1 and V is TRBV4-2, with 7 bases lining up with TRBD1. V trimming: 3 bases; J trimming: 3 bases; junction bases outside the gene matches: 7. The CDR3 runs to 15 residues. Germline V CDR1 and CDR2: LGHNA, YNFKEQ.

The chain employs TRBV29-1 and TRBJ2-5, with D maybe TRBD1 (5 bases). Germline lookup yields CDR1 SQVTM and CDR2 ANQGSEA. Trimming removed 3 bases from V and 3 bases from J, with 17 bases in between. The CDR3 runs 15 residues. CDR3 sequence: CSVEETVYLKETQYF. CDR3 DNA: TGCAGCGTTGAGGAGACAGTCTACCTAAAAGAGACCCAGTACTTC.

This sequence joins TRBV13 and TRBJ2-5, with TRBD1 matching 7 bases. Germline loops: CDR1 PRHDT, CDR2 FYEKMQ (reference sequence). This CDR3 comprises 13 residues. The junction had 4 bases not matched to a gene; V was cut back by 4 bases and J by 5 bases. The CDR3 loop is CASSSGQSETQYF. The CDR3 DNA follows: TGTGCCAGCAGCTCGGGACAGTCCGAGACCCAGTACTTC.

CDR3 protein: CASSSGTSIGELFF. The CDR3 DNA is TGTGCCAGCAGCTCCGGGACTTCGATCGGGGAGCTGTTTTTT. The chain uses TRBV7-8 and TRBJ2-2; TRBD2 is a possible D gene (6 bases). Germline V CDR1 and CDR2: SGHVS, FQNEAQ. This CDR3 is built from 14 residues. V was cut by 4 bases and J by 7 bases, with 13 bases left in between.

This clonotype was observed a handful of times. V gene TRBV7-2 combines with J gene TRBJ2-7, with D unresolved. Per germline, CDR1 SGHTA and CDR2 FQGNSA. This CDR3 has 14 amino acids. V was trimmed by 1 base and J by 3 bases, leaving 10 bases between them. This CDR3 is CASSLVDGDYEQYF. CDR3 in DNA: TGTGCCAGCAGCTTAGTCGACGGAGACTACGAGCAGTACTTC.

A note on this clonotype: This could be a read error, since a much larger clone is one nucleotide away. The chain employs TRBV6-1 and TRBJ2-5, with D perhaps matching TRBD1 or TRBD2 (6 bases each). The last part of the DNA fits TRBJ2-1 better; the J call may be wrong. The germline V gene encodes CDR1 MNHNS and CDR2 SASEGT. CDR3 size: 13 residues. CDR3 residues: CATEDGGQNEQFF. The CDR3 bases are TGTGCCACCGAGGATGGGGGGCAGAATGAGCAGTTCTTC.

This clonotype was detected only a few times. V gene TRBV19 combines with J gene TRBJ2-7; tentatively, D is TRBD2 (6 bases). The germline V and J ends were trimmed by 3 bases and 4 bases, with 19 bases remaining between them. Germline lookup yields CDR1 LNHDA and CDR2 SQIVND (reference sequence). CDR3 size: 16 residues. This CDR3 is CASSIGSPGLHYEQYF. CDR3 nucleotides: TGTGCCAGTAGTATTGGCAGCCCGGGACTTCATTACGAGCAGTACTTC.